The rows below give T cell receptor beta chains drawn from one sample of a study of read filtering for tumor transcriptome and immune sequencing. From the reads, TCRdb called clonotypes with MiXCR, one entry per CDR3 protein. The repertoire has about 61,000 distinct CDR3 sequences, roughly a fifth of them found once; the top ten carry around 15%. The sequenced material came from a population of CD138-negative cells sorted from bone marrow. These receptor sequences come from a donor at least 40 years old with multiple myeloma. Both conserved end residues are part of each CDR3. The D gene is left open where the match is weak. Expanded clones are given a class, and other clones once, few, many or no size at all.

TRBJ2-3	TRBV12-5	many	NA	TGTGCTAGTGGTTTGGACACAGATACGCAGTATTTT	CASGLDTDTQYF
TRBJ2-2	TRBV2	many	TRBD2	TGTGCCAGCAGTGAAGGTGGCGGGGGGGCCTCCGGGGAGCTGTTTTTT	CASSEGGGGASGELFF
TRBJ2-5	TRBV20-1	many	TRBD1	TGCAGTGCTAGAGATTCGGACAGGGGTGAAGAGACCCAGTACTTC	CSARDSDRGEETQYF
TRBJ2-1	TRBV6-1	many	NA	TGTGCCAGCAGTGAACTGGTGTCGAATGAGCAGTTCTTC	CASSELVSNEQFF
TRBJ2-2	TRBV20-1	NA	NA	TGCAGTGCGCCCGACTCGACAAGGTTGAACACCGGGGAGCTGTTTTTT	CSAPDSTRLNTGELFF
TRBJ1-4	TRBV10-3	many	NA	TGTGCCATCAGTGAGGAAATTGAAAAACTGTTTTTT	CAISEEIEKLFF
TRBJ2-2	TRBV7-7	NA	NA	TGTGCTAGCAGCAAGGGAGGCGGGGAGCTGTTTTTT	CASSKGGGELFF
TRBJ1-5	TRBV7-9	many	NA	TGTGCCAGCAGCCCTGGACTCCTCACGGGTAGCAATCAGCCCCAGCATTTT	CASSPGLLTGSNQPQHF
TRBJ2-1	TRBV5-4	many	NA	TGTGCCAGCAGTGGAAACGGGATGGTTCACAATGAGCAGTTCTTC	CASSGNGMVHNEQFF
TRBJ2-6	TRBV4-2	many	TRBD1	TGTGCCAGCGGACCCGTCGGGACAGGGCCTGGGGCCAACGTCCTGACTTTC	CASGPVGTGPGANVLTF
TRBJ1-1	TRBV7-8	many	TRBD1	TGTGCCAGCAGCGTTGACAGGGCCGGCACTGAAGCTTTCTTT	CASSVDRAGTEAFF
TRBJ2-6	TRBV6-6	few	NA	TGTGCGAGCTCTGGGGCCAACGTCCTGACTTTC	CASSGANVLTF
TRBJ2-5	TRBV9	many	NA	TGTGCCAGCAGCGTATTGGGGGCGGTCCAAGAGACCCAGTACTTC	CASSVLGAVQETQYF
TRBJ2-5	TRBV2	NA	TRBD2	TGTGCCATCTTTCCGGGACTAGCGGACCAAGAGACCCAGTACTTC	CAIFPGLADQETQYF
TRBJ2-2	TRBV12-3/TRBV12-4	many	TRBD2	TGTGCCAGCAGTTTAGCGCGGGGACTAGGGGCTTCCGGGGAGTTGTTTTTT	CASSLARGLGASGELFF
TRBJ2-5	TRBV29-1	many	TRBD2	TGCAGCGTTGACACTAGCGGAGCCGGGGAGACCCAGTACTTC	CSVDTSGAGETQYF
TRBJ2-1	TRBV19	many	NA	TGTGCCAGTAGTGGATTAGCGTCCGCAAGTAGTGAGCAGTTCTTC	CASSGLASASSEQFF
TRBJ2-1	TRBV20-1	NA	TRBD2	TGCAGTGGGAGAGGAGGGACTAGCGGGGACCATGAGCAGTCCTTC	CSGRGGTSGDHEQSF
TRBJ2-1	TRBV12-5	many	TRBD1	TGTGCTAGTGGTATAAGGGGGCGTCGTGAGCAGTTCTTC	CASGIRGRREQFF
TRBJ2-1	TRBV5-6	many	TRBD1	TGTGCCAGCAGCTTGGGGGCCGGGACAGGGGGAAATGAGCAGTTCTTC	CASSLGAGTGGNEQFF
TRBJ1-1	TRBV29-1	many	NA	TGCAGCGTTGATGGGGGGATGAACACTGAAGCTTTCTTT	CSVDGGMNTEAFF
TRBJ2-1	TRBV6-6	many	TRBD1	TGTGCCAGCAGTTACCATGGACAGGCAAGCAATGAGCAGTTCTTC	CASSYHGQASNEQFF
TRBJ2-2	TRBV5-1	NA	NA	TGCGCCAGCAGCTATTATGACAGAGACACCGGGGAGCTGTTTTTT	CASSYYDRDTGELFF
TRBJ2-5	TRBV24-1	NA	NA	TGTGCCACCAGTGAACCCCCGTTAGGGGGCAGGGAGGCCCAGTACTTC	CATSEPPLGGREAQYF
TRBJ2-1	TRBV29-1	many	TRBD2	TGCAGCGATAAGACTAGCGGGGGGGTAAACGCCTACAATGAGCAGTTCTTC	CSDKTSGGVNAYNEQFF
TRBJ2-7	TRBV10-3	many	TRBD2	TGTGCCATCAGTCCGGGGCTAGCGGGTGGGGAGCAGTACTTC	CAISPGLAGGEQYF
TRBJ2-1	TRBV24-1	NA	NA	TGTGCCACCAGTGATCCGGGGTTGATCGGCAATGAGCAGCTCTTC	CATSDPGLIGNEQLF
TRBJ2-5	TRBV20-1	many	TRBD2	TGCAGTGCTATTATAGTAGCGGGGGGGCGAGAGACCCAGTACTTC	CSAIIVAGGRETQYF
TRBJ1-1	TRBV5-1	many	NA	TGCGCCAGCAGCGGCTCCACCTTGAACACTGAAGCTTTCTTT	CASSGSTLNTEAFF
TRBJ2-5	TRBV29-1	many	NA	TGCAGCGGTCGACCGGGGGAGACCCAGTACTTC	CSGRPGETQYF
TRBJ2-2	TRBV2	many	TRBD2	TGTGCCAGCACCCCACGGGGGGGGCGGAACACCGGGGAGCTGTTTTTT	CASTPRGGRNTGELFF
TRBJ2-2	TRBV18	many	NA	TGTGCCAGCTCACCCGACTTCTACACCGGGGAGCTGTTTTTT	CASSPDFYTGELFF
TRBJ1-1	TRBV6-4	many	TRBD1	TGTGCCAGCAGTGGGACAGGGGGCAGTGAAGCTTTCTTT	CASSGTGGSEAFF
TRBJ2-3	TRBV20-1	many	TRBD2	TGCAGTGCTAGTGGGGGAGGGAGCACAGATACGCAGTATTTT	CSASGGGSTDTQYF
TRBJ1-1	TRBV5-1	once	NA	TGCGCCAGCAGCTTCCCCGACAGGATGAACACTGAAGCTTCCTTT	CASSFPDRMNTEASF
TRBJ2-2	TRBV28	many	NA	TGTGCCAGCAGCCCACCGTTGGCGGCCGGGGAGCTGTTTTTT	CASSPPLAAGELFF
TRBJ2-5	TRBV20-1	many	TRBD2	TGCAGTGCTATAGCGGGAGCTCCAGAGACCCAGTACTTC	CSAIAGAPETQYF
TRBJ2-1	TRBV20-1	NA	NA	TGCAGTGCTAGAGCCATGAGGAGCGAGCAGTTCTTC	CSARAMRSEQFF
TRBJ2-5	TRBV29-1	many	TRBD2	TGCAGCGTAAGCGGGACTACATCCCCAGAGACCCAGTACTTC	CSVSGTTSPETQYF
TRBJ2-3	TRBV20-1	many	NA	TGCAGTGCTACGGGGAGCACAGATACGCAGTATTTT	CSATGSTDTQYF
TRBJ1-5	TRBV5-1	many	NA	TGCGCCAGCAGCTTGGGCGCAGGTCTGAGCAATCAGCCCCAGCATTTT	CASSLGAGLSNQPQHF
TRBJ2-2	TRBV7-9	many	TRBD1	TGTGCCAGCAGCCGTTCCCCGGGACAGGGAGACACCGGGGAGCTGTTTTTT	CASSRSPGQGDTGELFF
TRBJ2-1	TRBV10-3	NA	NA	TGTGCCAGCAGCCCGGGGCGGCTCGGTGAGCAGTTCTTC	CASSPGRLGEQFF
TRBJ1-1	TRBV6-4	many	TRBD1	TGTGCCAGCAGCCTAGGACAGGGTAAAACTTTCTTT	CASSLGQGKTFF
TRBJ1-3	TRBV6-6	few	NA	TGTGCCGGATCACGAGGGCTGGACTCTGGAAACACCATATATTTT	CAGSRGLDSGNTIYF
TRBJ1-6	TRBV30	NA	NA	TGTGCCTGGAGCCAAGCTGTACAGGGTAATTCACCCCTCCACTTT	CAWSQAVQGNSPLHF
TRBJ2-7	TRBV20-1	many	NA	TGCAGTGCTAGTAAGGACAGTTCTTACGAGCAGTACTTC	CSASKDSSYEQYF
TRBJ2-7	TRBV28	many	NA	TGTGCCAGCAGTTTTCGCGTGGGACCCTCCTACGAGCAGTACTTC	CASSFRVGPSYEQYF
TRBJ2-3	TRBV20-1	many	TRBD2	TGCAGTGCTAGGCGGGAGTCTAACACAGATACGCAGTATTTT	CSARRESNTDTQYF
TRBJ2-5	TRBV2	many	TRBD2	TGTGCCAGCAGTAGCCAGCGGGGGCGAGAGACCCAGTACTTC	CASSSQRGRETQYF
TRBJ1-1	TRBV7-2	many	TRBD1	TGTGCCAGCAGCTTTCGGACAGGGAGTACTGAAGCTTTCTTT	CASSFRTGSTEAFF
TRBJ2-3	TRBV20-1	NA	NA	TGCAGTGCTATACCCCCCCGGCGGTCTCCGACAGATACGCAGTATTTT	CSAIPPRRSPTDTQYF
TRBJ2-1	TRBV19	few	NA	TGTGCCAGCAAAGGGGGGCACCTTAGGGATGAGCAGTTCTTC	CASKGGHLRDEQFF
TRBJ2-2	TRBV28	many	NA	TGTGCCAGCAGTTCATCCCTCCCAACCGGGGAGCTGTTTTTT	CASSSSLPTGELFF
TRBJ2-5	TRBV5-1	NA	TRBD2	TGCGCCAGCAGCCCGGGAGATAGCGGGAAAAGGGAGACCCAGTACTTC	CASSPGDSGKRETQYF